This T cell receptor beta chain originates from a study of cytomegalovirus exposure and HLA in healthy donors. The CDR3 is made up of 13 amino acids. CDR1 LNHNV and CDR2 YYDKDF come from the germline V gene (reference sequence). The V end lost 1 base, the J end lost 6 bases, and 7 bases lay between the germline ends. Study outcomes and limitations: Previous analysis showed most TCR beta V segments were productive about 87% or about 30% of the time. There were fewer than 200 TCR beta chains listed as cytomegalovirus-associated. The likely origin of a cluster of highly shared sequence variants was a sequencing artifact.

About this clone: What it binds is not known.

Vbeta (60) and Jbeta (13) primers were used in the PCR. Using immunoSEQ multiplex PCR, the repertoire was profiled, and TCRdb retains in-frame clones only, with some absent. The repertoire consists of about 180,000 clones, with approximately 80% occurring once and the leading ten covering around 1.6%. The clonotype originates from a man aged 18 to 29 in good health and CMV-seronegative. The chain recombines TRBV15 with TRBJ1-5; D is unclear. Sequencing used PBMCs. The chain's CDR3 is CATSRVRVQPQHF. In nucleotides, the CDR3 is TGTGCCACCAGCAGAGTTCGGGTTCAGCCCCAGCATTTT.